This entry lists 17 T cell receptor beta chains sequenced from one sample in a study of shared clonotypes between healthy human individuals (TCRdb year 2020). Library preparation employed the immunoSEQ multiplex PCR assay. The immuneACCESS repertoire file appears here via TCRdb, limited to in-frame rearrangements. These files lack a portion of the clones; in checked studies, under half of the deficit traces to unresolved V genes, and the cause of the others is not known. This sample has 1,500,000 or so clones in its table, and approximately 98.5% of those were observed once. 0.3% to 0.45% of the sample is held by the ten biggest clonotypes. The material sequenced was naive CD4+ T cells sorted from blood. The cell subset or site label, as the study defines it: CD45RA+ positively selected. These TCRs come from a man aged 25-40 years in good health.

This chain links TRBV5-8 with TRBJ2-2, with D hard to call. CDR1 is SGHTS and CDR2 is YDEGEE in the germline V gene. This CDR3 comprises 13 residues. The ends were cut back, 0 bases at V and 9 bases at J, with 9 bases in the middle. The CDR3 sequence: CASSLVSERELFF. In DNA form, the CDR3 reads TGTGCCAGCAGCTTGGTTTCGGAACGGGAGCTGTTTTTT.

This clone has a single count. The chain has TRBV9 and TRBJ2-5; 10 bases align to TRBD2. Trimming took 7 bases from V and 2 from J; bases not matched to a gene: 8. Germline V gene data show CDR1 as SGDLS and CDR2 as YYNGEE. This CDR3 has 15 residues. The CDR3 is CASSSGLALQETQYF. DNA for the CDR3: TGTGCCAGCTCGTCGGGACTAGCGCTTCAAGAGACCCAGTACTTC.

This chain uses TRBV30 with TRBJ2-1, with 16 nucleotides matching TRBD2. CDR3 length equals 17 residues. Germline CDR1 GTSNPN, CDR2 SVGIG (reference sequence). With 3 bases clipped from V and 9 bases from J, the junction kept 11 bases outside the gene matches. CDR3 DNA: TGTGCCTGGAGCAACCCCGGGACTAGCGGGAGGGCCAGTGAGCAGTTCTTC. Its translation: CAWSNPGTSGRASEQFF.

This chain connects TRBV6-6 to TRBJ2-5; D gene unclear. V was clipped by 8 bases and J by 1 base, with 8 bases between them. The CDR3 has 12 amino acids. Per the germline V gene, CDR1 is MNHNY and CDR2 is SVGAGI (reference sequence). The CDR3 region is CASHQVQETQYF. The CDR3 bases are TGTGCCAGCCACCAGGTCCAAGAGACCCAGTACTTC.

Comment on this clone: Other DNA sequences in the same sample also yield this CDR3. V and J are TRBV30 and TRBJ1-5, with TRBD1 as a possible D gene (5 bases). The V end lost 3 bases, the J end lost 0 bases, and 6 bases lay between the germline ends. Per the germline V gene, CDR1 is GTSNPN and CDR2 is SVGIG (reference sequence). The CDR3 consists of 13 residues. The CDR3 loop is CAWSQGSNQPQHF. The CDR3 region has the DNA TGTGCCTGGAGCCAGGGTAGCAATCAGCCCCAGCATTTT. The complete variable domain, with remaining parts taken from reference TRBV30 and TRBJ1-5, reads SQTIHQWPATLVQPVGSPLSLECTVEGTSNPNLYWYRQAAGRGLQLLFYSVGIGQISSEVPQNLSASRPQDRQFILSSKKLLLSDSGFYLCAWSQGSNQPQHFGDGTRLSIL.

The chain couples TRBV28 to TRBJ1-1; the D is unclear. The CDR3 extends over 14 amino acids. Germline assignment: CDR1 MDHEN and CDR2 SYDVKM. Trimming removed 4 bases from V and 0 bases from J, with 9 bases in between. The CDR3 sequence: CASSSPTMNTEAFF. CDR3 DNA sequence: TGTGCCAGCAGTTCACCGACAATGAACACTGAAGCTTTCTTT.

A note on this clone: At the DNA level, this CDR3 is encoded by other sequences in the same sample as well. The chain recombines TRBV18 with TRBJ1-5; no firm D call. V lost 3 bases and J 2 bases, leaving 5 bases between the germline ends. Germline V gives CDR1 KGHSH, CDR2 LQKENI. The CDR3 sequence is 13 residues long. The CDR3 DNA reads as TGTGCCAGCTCACCGGGCCGCAATCAGCCCCAGCATTTT. It translates to CASSPGRNQPQHF.

The genes are TRBV5-1 and TRBJ2-3; 14 bases line up with TRBD2. This CDR3 contains 18 residues. Trimming cost V 4 bases and J 5 bases; bases outside gene matches: 12. Germline CDR1 SGHRS, CDR2 YFSETQ. In nucleotides, the CDR3 is TGCGCCAGCAGCAGAACGGGACTAGCGGGAGTTACGGGAGATACGCAGTATTTT. Its translation is CASSRTGLAGVTGDTQYF.

The CDR3 loop reads CSASKQKLFF. The CDR3 DNA reads TGCAGTGCTAGTAAGCAAAAACTGTTTTTT. The chain is built from TRBV20-1 and TRBJ1-4; D remains unclear. Between the trimmed V and J ends, which lost 3 bases and 9 bases, there was a span of 5 bases. The V gene's germline CDR1 is DFQATT and CDR2 SNEGSKA (reference sequence). The CDR3 covers 10 residues.

The J gene is TRBJ2-1, the V gene TRBV18; TRBD2 aligns across 11 bases. Germline V gene sequence: CDR1 KGHSH, CDR2 LQKENI. The CDR3 contains 17 residues. After removal of 6 bases from V and 7 bases from J, the junction contained 14 bases not matched to a gene. In DNA, the CDR3 is TGTGCCAGCTCGCCCACTTTACTAGCGGGAGTCTGGAATGAGCAGTTCTTC. Its protein product is CASSPTLLAGVWNEQFF.

The chain is built from TRBV18 and TRBJ2-7; TRBD1 is a possible D gene (5 bases). Trimming cost V 2 bases and J 6 bases, with 14 bases left between them. Germline values: CDR1 KGHSH, CDR2 LQKENI. The CDR3 length is 14 residues. Here the CDR3 reads CASSPLSQVSEQYF. The DNA for the CDR3 is TGTGCCAGCTCACCATTGTCACAGGTCTCCGAGCAGTACTTC.

The chain combines TRBV11-2 with TRBJ2-1; TRBD2 is a possible D gene (6 bases). The CDR3 has 17 amino acids. The germline V and J ends were trimmed by 3 bases and 0 bases, with 15 bases remaining between them. Germline values: CDR1 SGHAT, CDR2 FQNNGV. The CDR3 protein is CASSLDTSSFSYNEQFF. The CDR3 DNA follows: TGTGCCAGCAGCTTGGACACTAGCTCCTTCTCCTACAATGAGCAGTTCTTC.

The V and J genes are TRBV29-1 and TRBJ2-3, with TRBD2 identical over 12 bases. This CDR3 region has 13 residues. With 7 bases clipped from V and 5 bases from J, the junction kept 4 bases outside the gene matches. Germline loops: CDR1 SQVTM, CDR2 ANQGSEA. The CDR3 reads CSGLAGDVDTQYF. DNA of the CDR3: TGCAGCGGACTAGCGGGAGACGTAGATACGCAGTATTTT.

V gene TRBV6-5 combines with J gene TRBJ2-1; D is ambiguous. V lost 6 bases and J lost 2, with 11 bases in between. Germline-derived CDR1 and CDR2 are MNHEY and SVGAGI. CDR3 length: 14 amino acids. The CDR3 reads CASRETRPYNEQFF. The CDR3 region has the DNA TGTGCCAGCAGAGAGACACGTCCCTACAATGAGCAGTTCTTC.

This rearrangement joins TRBV7-9 to TRBJ2-7; D gene uncertain. CDR3 length equals 14 residues. The germline V gene has CDR1 SEHNR and CDR2 FQNEAQ (reference sequence). Deletions cut 2 bases from V and 2 bases from J, with 10 bases between. Here the CDR3 reads CASSLRVGAYEQYF. CDR3 sequence (DNA): TGTGCCAGCAGCTTAAGGGTTGGGGCCTACGAGCAGTACTTC. The entire variable domain, with the rest obtained from reference TRBV7-9 and TRBJ2-7, is as follows: DTGVSQNPRHKITKRGQNVTFRCDPISEHNRLYWYRQTLGQGPEFLTYFQNEAQLEKSRLLSDRFSAERPKGSFSTLEIQRTEQGDSAMYLCASSLRVGAYEQYFGPGTRLTVT.

The V gene is TRBV2, the J gene TRBJ1-1; D call uncertain. V gave up 2 bases and J gave up 7 bases, with 11 bases separating them. The CDR3 runs to 13 residues. Germline CDR1 reads SNHLY; CDR2 reads FYNNEI. The CDR3 DNA reads as TGTGCCAGCAGTGAACTGGGGATAGGTGAAGCTTTCTTT. Residues: CASSELGIGEAFF. Filled out from reference TRBV2 and TRBJ1-1, the complete variable domain reads EPEVTQTPSHQVTQMGQEVILRCVPISNHLYFYWYRQILGQKVEFLVSFYNNEISEKSEIFDDQFSVERPDGSNFTLKIRSTKLEDSAMYFCASSELGIGEAFFGQGTRLTVV.

The chain employs TRBV5-1 and TRBJ2-7; D might be TRBD1 or TRBD2, each matching 5 bases. This CDR3 has 16 residues. V lost 4 bases and J lost 3, with 20 bases in between. Per the germline V gene, CDR1 is SGHRS and CDR2 is YFSETQ. CDR3 bases: TGCGCCAGCAGCACCGGACTGGGACCTCTCGGCTACGAGCAGTACTTC. As protein: CASSTGLGPLGYEQYF.